The 27 T cell receptor beta chains below come from one sample, sequenced in a study of post-analysis software for immune sequencing data. General study findings and limits: Compared with controls, patients had more of about 5 TRBV segments, including TRBV5-6, TRBV5-1 and TRBV20-1.

Prepared TCR beta cDNA libraries contained unique molecular identifiers. TCRdb re-called the PCR reads with MiXCR, one entry per CDR3 protein. The data show 650,000 to 850,000 distinct CDR3 sequences, roughly 50% seen once. No antigens are known for them. Sequencing input: blood. The receptor set was obtained from a girl under 18 with multiple sclerosis.

This sequence joins TRBV12-3 or TRBV12-4 and TRBJ1-4; D is unclear. This CDR3 contains 12 residues. V was trimmed by 5 bases and J by 8 bases, leaving 9 bases between them. This chain's CDR3 is CASSPGREKLFF. CDR3 nucleotide sequence: TGTGCCAGCAGTCCGGGCCGGGAAAAACTGTTTTTT.

This clonotype was counted between two and nine times. The rearrangement links TRBV20-1 to TRBJ2-7; D could derive from TRBD1 or TRBD2 (5 bases each). Germline values: CDR1 DFQATT, CDR2 SNEGSKA (reference sequence). This CDR3 is built from 15 residues. V was pared by 6 bases and J by 2 bases, with 20 bases between. Written as DNA, the CDR3 is TGCAGTGCAGAGGGGTATGGGGGAGTAGCCTACGAGCAGTACTTC. Protein: CSAEGYGGVAYEQYF.

This clonotype was counted only a few times. This chain connects TRBV6-5 to TRBJ2-1; 7 nucleotides line up with TRBD2. The CDR3 runs to 14 residues. Germline assignment: CDR1 MNHEY and CDR2 SVGAGI. With 7 bases clipped from V and 9 bases from J, the junction kept 12 bases outside the gene matches. The CDR3 coding sequence is TGTGCCAGCACCGTCGGACTAGGCCTAGGTGAGCAGTTCTTC. It yields the protein CASTVGLGLGEQFF.

This clonotype was picked up one time. This chain uses TRBV29-1 with TRBJ2-4; D possibly corresponds to TRBD1 (6 bases). The DNA matches TRBJ2-7 better at its end, which makes the J call doubtful. Germline CDR1 SQVTM, CDR2 ANQGSEA. The CDR3 has 14 residues. Here the CDR3 DNA reads TGCAGCGTCCTGAGGACAGTAAGCTCCTACGAGCAGTACTTC. Protein product: CSVLRTVSSYEQYF.

This clonotype was counted between two and nine times. The gene calls are TRBV20-1 and TRBJ1-6; D is unresolved. With 7 bases removed from V and 7 bases from J, the gap between germline ends came to 17 bases. The V gene's germline CDR1 is DFQATT and CDR2 SNEGSKA (reference sequence). The CDR3 loop spans 14 amino acids. The CDR3 nucleotides are TGCAGTGGTGGTGATGGGAAAGGCAATTCACCCCTCCACTTT. Residues: CSGGDGKGNSPLHF.

The V and J genes are TRBV4-1 and TRBJ2-1; 8 nucleotides match TRBD2. Trimming took 3 bases from V and 2 from J; bases not matched to a gene: 6. The CDR3 is made up of 16 amino acids. Germline CDR1 reads MGHRA; CDR2 reads YSYEKL. The CDR3 sequence is CASSHPVTSAYNEQFF. CDR3 DNA: TGCGCCAGCAGCCATCCGGTGACTAGCGCCTACAATGAGCAGTTCTTC.

The CDR3 DNA reads TGTGCCAGCAGCCCGGGACAGGGGGTCGTAAGTAGCAATCAGCCCCAGCATTTT. It specifies CASSPGQGVVSSNQPQHF. This chain connects TRBV28 to TRBJ1-5, with 11 bases aligning to TRBD1. Per germline, CDR1 MDHEN and CDR2 SYDVKM. V lost 6 bases and J lost 0; bases outside the gene matches: 10. This CDR3 region has 18 residues. The variable domain in full, with the rest retrieved from reference TRBV28 and TRBJ1-5, is DVKVTQSSRYLVKRTGEKVFLECVQDMDHENMFWYRQDPGLGLRLIYFSYDVKMKEKGDIPEGYSVSREKKERFSLILESASTNQTSMYLCASSPGQGVVSSNQPQHFGDGTRLSIL.

This clonotype appeared a few times. The chain carries TRBV6-5 and TRBJ2-1; 11 bases map to TRBD2. The length of the CDR3 is 20 residues. The germline gives CDR1 MNHEY, CDR2 SVGAGI. V lost 3 bases and J lost 1; bases outside the gene matches: 14. As DNA, the CDR3 is TGTGCCAGCAGTTATTGGGGTGCTAGCGGGAGGTCGGGTTCCTACAATGAGCAGTTCTTC. Residues: CASSYWGASGRSGSYNEQFF.

The genes are TRBV5-1 and TRBJ2-7; D gene unclear. The germline V gene encodes CDR1 SGHRS and CDR2 YFSETQ. Trimming removed 0 bases from V and 0 bases from J, with 7 bases in between. The CDR3 contains 14 residues. The CDR3 nucleotides read TGCGCCAGCAGCTTGGAAATCGGCTCCTACGAGCAGTACTTC. It is translated as CASSLEIGSYEQYF.

The V gene is TRBV15, the J gene TRBJ2-4; D unresolved. The J call may be in error: the DNA end matches TRBJ2-7 better. The CDR3 is 13 residues long. CDR1 and CDR2 (germline): LNHNV, YYDKDF (reference sequence). CDR3 region: CATSSSQTSEQYF. CDR3 nucleotide sequence: TGTGCCACCAGCAGTAGCCAGACCAGCGAGCAGTACTTC.

This clonotype was observed a few times. The genes are TRBV4-1 and TRBJ2-1; 7 bases are a match to TRBD1. The CDR3 extends over 15 amino acids. CDR1 and CDR2 (germline): MGHRA, YSYEKL. The V and J ends lost 11 bases and 3 bases, in that order; junction bases with no gene match: 13. The CDR3, as DNA: TGCGCCGGGAGACAGGGTCCCCTAAGCTACAATGAGCAGTTCTTC. It translates to CAGRQGPLSYNEQFF.

The chain couples TRBV27 to TRBJ1-2, with unresolved D. Trimming removed 0 bases at V and 2 bases at J, with 10 bases between. CDR3 length: 15 amino acids. The germline V gene encodes CDR1 MNHEY and CDR2 SMNVEV (reference sequence). The CDR3, as DNA: TGTGCCAGCAGTTTATCGATGGCCGGCAACTATGGCTACACCTTC. It yields the protein CASSLSMAGNYGYTF.

This rearrangement joins TRBV19 to TRBJ2-4; D assignment may be TRBD1 or TRBD2 (5 bases each). Judging by the DNA end, TRBJ2-7 fits better; the J call may be wrong. Per germline, CDR1 LNHDA and CDR2 SQIVND (reference sequence). CDR3 length equals 14 residues. The CDR3 protein is CASSIDGATYEQYF. DNA for the CDR3: TGTGCCAGTAGTATTGACGGGGCCACCTACGAGCAGTACTTC.

The chain carries TRBV2 and TRBJ2-3; 12 bases line up with TRBD2. The germline gives CDR1 SNHLY, CDR2 FYNNEI. V shed 1 base, J shed 6 bases, and the junction held 2 bases outside the gene matches. This CDR3 comprises 15 residues. Here the CDR3 DNA reads TGTGCCAGCAGTGAAGGACTAGCGGGGGTCGATACGCAGTATTTT. This gives the protein CASSEGLAGVDTQYF.

This clonotype was recorded a few times. The V gene is TRBV25-1, the J gene TRBJ2-7; D is unclear. The end of the DNA is better explained by TRBJ2-5, so the J call may be wrong. The germline V gene encodes CDR1 MGHDK and CDR2 SYGVNS. CDR3 length: 13 amino acids. CDR3 loop: CASTPYVWETQYF. CDR3 sequence (DNA): TGTGCCAGCACCCCGTATGTCTGGGAGACCCAGTACTTC.

The chain has TRBV29-1 and TRBJ2-5; D is possibly TRBD1 (5 bases). Deletions cut 0 bases from V and 0 bases from J, with 8 bases between. There are 14 residues in the CDR3. CDR1 is SQVTM, CDR2 ANQGSEA, per germline. The CDR3 DNA sequence: TGCAGCGTTGAAGATGTGGACAACCAAGAGACCCAGTACTTC. Its translation is CSVEDVDNQETQYF.

The chain joins TRBV5-1 to TRBJ2-5; D is possibly TRBD1 (5 bases). Germline-derived CDR1 and CDR2 are SGHRS and YFSETQ. V shed 3 bases and J shed 5 bases, with 20 bases lying between them. The CDR3 totals 16 residues. Written as DNA, the CDR3 is TGCGCCAGCAGCTCCTCAGTAGGCAGGGTCGGGGAGACCCAGTACTTC. This translates into CASSSSVGRVGETQYF.

This clonotype was counted a few times. This chain uses TRBV7-2 with TRBJ1-2; tentative D call: TRBD1 (5 bases). In germline, CDR1 is SGHTA, CDR2 FQGNSA. This CDR3 region has 15 residues. Trimming left V 8 bases short and J 0 bases short, with 16 bases between. Written as DNA, the CDR3 is TGTGCCAGCTATGGGGCGGCGGGGACTAACTATGGCTACACCTTC. Translated: CASYGAAGTNYGYTF.

The J gene is TRBJ1-2, the V gene TRBV20-1, with D unresolved. CDR1 and CDR2 from the germline V gene are DFQATT and SNEGSKA (reference sequence). This CDR3 is 11 amino acids long. The CDR3 DNA sequence: TGCAGGTCCTGGGGAGAACATGGCTACACCTTC. The encoded protein is CRSWGEHGYTF.

This chain uses TRBV20-1 with TRBJ2-5; 13 bases fit TRBD2. The germline CDR1 and CDR2 sequences are DFQATT and SNEGSKA (reference sequence). V shed 3 bases and J 4 bases; nucleotides not matched to a gene: 5. The CDR3 is made up of 15 amino acids. Here the CDR3 reads CSASETSGRGETQYF. Written as DNA, the CDR3 is TGCAGTGCTAGCGAAACTAGCGGGAGGGGAGAGACCCAGTACTTC.

Only a few counts were recorded for this clonotype. The chain joins TRBV5-1 to TRBJ2-4; 8 bases are shared with TRBD2. CDR3 size: 14 residues. V lost 2 bases and J lost 13; bases outside the gene matches: 11. Per the germline V gene, CDR1 is SGHRS and CDR2 is YFSETQ. Here the CDR3 DNA reads TGCGCCAGCAGCTTTTCTAGCGGGTTGGGTGAGCAGTACTTC. This codes for CASSFSSGLGEQYF.

This clonotype has a handful of counts. V gene TRBV6-5 combines with J gene TRBJ1-2, with 8 bases matching TRBD1. The ends lost 5 bases at V and 4 bases at J; junction bases unmatched: 9. The CDR3 extends over 15 amino acids. Germline V gives CDR1 MNHEY, CDR2 SVGAGI. The CDR3 here is CASSHTQGAFYGYTF. CDR3 DNA sequence: TGTGCCAGCAGTCACACCCAGGGGGCTTTCTATGGCTACACCTTC.

The V gene is TRBV14, the J gene TRBJ2-7, with D uncertain. The V gene lost 1 base and the J gene lost 0 bases, with 10 bases spanning the gap. The CDR3 is 15 residues long. Looked up from germline, CDR1 is SGHDN and CDR2 is FVKESK. The CDR3 DNA reads TGTGCCAGCAGCCAAGTCAGGTCAAGCTCCTACGAGCAGTACTTC. Protein sequence: CASSQVRSSSYEQYF.

The CDR3 region has the DNA TGCAGCGCTACCACCCTACGGGGGCCAAACGAGCAGTACTTC. Translating it yields CSATTLRGPNEQYF. V usage is TRBV29-1 and J usage is TRBJ2-7; D tentatively fits TRBD1 or TRBD2 (6 bases each). The CDR3 length is 14 residues. The germline CDR1 and CDR2 sequences are SQVTM and ANQGSEA. V was pared by 7 bases and J by 5 bases, with 21 bases between.

V usage is TRBV6-1 and J usage is TRBJ2-3; 13 bases align to TRBD2. The trim removed 4 bases at V and 4 bases at J, leaving 8 bases unmatched. This CDR3 has 17 residues. The V gene's germline CDR1 is MNHNS and CDR2 SASEGT. CDR3 coding DNA: TGTGCCAGCAGTGTCTCAGGACTAGCGGGAGTCCCAGATACGCAGTATTTT. Translated: CASSVSGLAGVPDTQYF.

The chain has TRBV20-1 and TRBJ2-7; 9 bases agree with TRBD1. CDR3 length: 14 amino acids. Germline V gene sequence: CDR1 DFQATT, CDR2 SNEGSKA (reference sequence). The J segment lost 1 base and the V segment lost 6 bases, leaving 7 bases of the junction unmatched. The CDR3 sequence: CSAGDRAVSYEQYF. The CDR3, as DNA: TGCAGTGCCGGGGACAGGGCGGTATCCTACGAGCAGTACTTC.

The rearrangement links TRBV20-1 to TRBJ2-1; no reliable D call. This CDR3 comprises 12 residues. CDR1 is DFQATT and CDR2 is SNEGSKA in the germline V gene (reference sequence). V gave up 3 bases and J gave up 5 bases, with 8 bases separating them. This CDR3 reads CSASGWNNEQFF. The CDR3 DNA follows: TGCAGTGCTAGTGGTTGGAACAATGAGCAGTTCTTC.